These T cell receptor beta chains were read from a single sample in a study of OX40 agonist ivuxolimab in advanced cancers. Sequenced by immunoSEQ multiplex PCR; TCRdb stores in-frame clones only, minus some. Of about 45,000 clones in the sample, approximately 91% were seen once. Material: CD4+ or CD8+ T cells sorted from blood, obtained in a trial of the OX40 agonist ivuxolimab. These receptors all come from an adult with an advanced solid tumor such as melanoma, head and neck, liver or kidney cancer. CDR3s include the opening cysteine and the closing phenylalanine or tryptophan. D genes are given only for firm matches. The size field is filled for only some rows; it gives once, few, many or a size class.

v_call	j_call	d_call	clone_size	cdr3_aa	cdr3_nt
TRBV12-5	TRBJ2-3	.	.	CASWLLPGQNTDTQYF	TGTGCTAGTTGGTTATTACCAGGACAGAACACAGATACGCAGTATTTT
TRBV7-8	TRBJ2-1	.	.	CASSLEAAAYNEQFF	TGTGCCAGCAGCTTAGAAGCAGCGGCCTACAATGAGCAGTTCTTC
TRBV30	TRBJ2-3	TRBD1	.	CAWSPGTDTDTQYF	TGTGCCTGGAGCCCCGGGACAGACACAGATACGCAGTATTTT
TRBV10-3	TRBJ2-5	.	once	CAISPGQETQYF	TGTGCCATCAGTCCCGGGCAAGAGACCCAGTACTTC
TRBV28	TRBJ2-1	TRBD2	.	CASSPGGAGNEQFF	TGTGCCAGCAGCCCCGGGGGGGCGGGAAATGAGCAGTTCTTC
TRBV7-3	TRBJ1-1	.	.	CASSFGGNTEAFF	TGTGCCAGCAGCTTCGGGGGGAACACTGAAGCTTTCTTT
TRBV6-1	TRBJ2-7	.	.	CASSDPGQSRTYEQYF	TGTGCCAGCAGTGACCCCGGACAGAGCAGAACCTACGAGCAGTACTTC
TRBV7-2	TRBJ2-3	.	.	CASTLNQAVGTDTQYF	TGTGCCAGCACCCTAAACCAGGCGGTGGGGACAGATACGCAGTATTTT
TRBV21-1	TRBJ2-7	.	once	CASSKSRYEQYF	TGTGCCAGCAGCAAAAGCAGGTACGAGCAGTACTTC
TRBV6-5	TRBJ1-2	.	.	CASSYSRGRWGYTF	TGTGCCAGCAGTTACTCGCGGGGACGTTGGGGCTACACCTTC
TRBV11-1	TRBJ2-5	.	once	CASSLSLEDGETQYF	TGTGCCAGCAGCTTATCATTGGAAGACGGAGAGACCCAGTACTTC
TRBV27	TRBJ2-1	TRBD2	.	CASSLEVAGVPYNEQFF	TGTGCCAGCAGTTTGGAAGTCGCGGGAGTCCCCTACAATGAGCAGTTCTTC
TRBV5-1	TRBJ2-7	TRBD1	once	CASSLKGAGEQYF	TGCGCCAGCAGCTTGAAGGGGGCCGGCGAGCAGTACTTC
TRBV5-5	TRBJ1-2	.	.	CASSQEREPRGGYTF	TGTGCCAGCAGCCAAGAGCGGGAACCCCGGGGCGGCTACACCTTC
TRBV4-1	TRBJ2-5	.	.	CASSQDQAGSQETQYF	TGCGCCAGCAGCCAAGATCAGGCAGGGAGTCAAGAGACCCAGTACTTC
TRBV6-1	TRBJ2-3	.	.	CASIPGKDTQYF	TGTGCCAGCATCCCAGGGAAAGATACGCAGTATTTT
TRBV28	TRBJ2-5	.	.	CASSLDETQYF	TGTGCCAGCAGTCTGGACGAGACCCAGTACTTC
TRBV9	TRBJ1-5	TRBD1	.	CASSVGGQDNQPQHF	TGTGCCAGCAGCGTAGGGGGACAGGACAATCAGCCCCAGCATTTT
TRBV19	TRBJ2-1	.	.	CASSIDSSGRARNEQFF	TGTGCCAGTAGTATAGATTCATCGGGGAGAGCGCGGAATGAGCAGTTCTTC
TRBV5-4	TRBJ2-3	TRBD2	once	CASSSPSGRSTDTQYF	TGTGCCAGCAGCTCCCCTAGCGGGAGAAGCACAGATACGCAGTATTTT
TRBV28	TRBJ2-7	.	.	CASRIRDIYEQYF	TGTGCCAGCCGAATCCGGGACATCTACGAGCAGTACTTC
TRBV2	TRBJ2-3	TRBD1	.	CASSSDRGTDTQYF	TGTGCCAGCAGTTCCGACAGGGGCACAGATACGCAGTATTTT
TRBV5-5	TRBJ1-4	.	.	CASSLVGGEKLFF	TGTGCCAGCAGCTTGGTCGGGGGTGAAAAACTGTTTTTT
TRBV5-1	TRBJ2-7	.	.	CASSVLGGTYEQYF	TGCGCCAGCAGTGTCTTAGGGGGTACCTACGAGCAGTACTTC
TRBV28	TRBJ2-7	TRBD2	.	CASSYRPGLRGGEQYF	TGTGCCAGCAGTTACCGACCGGGACTGCGGGGGGGGGAGCAGTACTTC